The entry that follows covers one TCR beta chain sequence. This specimen comes from a study of blood T cell repertoires in COVID-19. Authors' analysis steps: Amplification of reference gene primers was used by the study to estimate nucleated cell counts. Measured with immunoSEQ multiplex PCR; TCRdb has only the in-frame clones, and not every one. For V, J and clone size, that table is used; D and trimming come from the DNA. The table lists about 60,000 clones, nearly 90% of them singletons. Germline CDR1 and CDR2: LGHDT and YNNKEL (reference sequence). Trimming left V 4 bases short and J 4 bases short, with 7 bases between. The CDR3 sequence is 12 residues long.

This chain links TRBV3-1 (or the pseudogene TRBV3-2) with TRBJ1-1; a weak D match, TRBD1 (5 bases). The sample consisted of peripheral blood. This TCR was sampled from a man in his sixties with active COVID-19. DNA of the CDR3: TGTGCCAGCAGCCGCGGGGGCACTGAAGCTTTCTTT. Encoded protein: CASSRGGTEAFF.